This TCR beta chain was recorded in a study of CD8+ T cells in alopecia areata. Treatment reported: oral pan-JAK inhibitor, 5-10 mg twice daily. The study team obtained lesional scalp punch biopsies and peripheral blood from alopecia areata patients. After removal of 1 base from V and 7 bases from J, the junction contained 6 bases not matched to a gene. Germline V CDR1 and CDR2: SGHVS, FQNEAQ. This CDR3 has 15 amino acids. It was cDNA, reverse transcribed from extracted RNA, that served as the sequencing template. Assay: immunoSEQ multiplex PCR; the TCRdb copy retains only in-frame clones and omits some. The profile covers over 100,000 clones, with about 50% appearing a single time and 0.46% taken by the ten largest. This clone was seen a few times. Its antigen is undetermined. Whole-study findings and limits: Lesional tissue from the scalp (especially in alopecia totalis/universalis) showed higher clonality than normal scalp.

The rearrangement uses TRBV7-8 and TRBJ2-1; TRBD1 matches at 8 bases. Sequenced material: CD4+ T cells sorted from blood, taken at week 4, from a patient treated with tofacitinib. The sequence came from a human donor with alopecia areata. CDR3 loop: CASSLVRTGTNEQFF. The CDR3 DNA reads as TGTGCCAGCAGCTTAGTGAGGACAGGGACGAATGAGCAGTTCTTC. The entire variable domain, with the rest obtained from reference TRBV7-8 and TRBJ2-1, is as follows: GAGVSQSPRYKVAKRGQDVALRCDPISGHVSLFWYQQALGQGPEFLTYFQNEAQLDKSGLPSDRFFAERPEGSVSTLKIQRTQQEDSAVYLCASSLVRTGTNEQFFGPGTRLTVL.